A single sample gave rise to the 5 T cell receptor beta chains below, sequenced in a study of blood T cells in healthy people across ages. A second PCR of roughly 7 to 11 cycles used a sample-barcoded 5' primer and a J-beta primer mix. TCRdb itself ran the 5' RACE reads through MiXCR, one entry per CDR3 protein. This table holds about 1.4 million distinct CDR3 sequences, roughly 64% found once. What was sequenced was blood. Every receptor here comes from a man in his late teens or twenties in good health.

This clonotype occurred a few times. The chain links TRBV5-5 to TRBJ2-7; 8 bases map to TRBD1. The CDR3 extends over 17 amino acids. The trim removed 3 bases at V and 0 bases at J, leaving 11 bases unmatched. Germline CDR1 SGHKS, CDR2 YYEKEE (reference sequence). The DNA of the CDR3 is TGTGCCAGCAGCTCCCATGGACAGGGTATTATCTCCTACGAGCAGTACTTC. Translated, it gives CASSSHGQGIISYEQYF.

This clonotype appeared a few times. V and J are TRBV12-3 or TRBV12-4 and TRBJ2-6; D is perhaps TRBD1 (5 bases). V dropped 6 bases and J dropped 12 bases, with 15 bases sitting between them. This CDR3 has 13 residues. The CDR3 nucleotides read TGTGCCAGCAGCCGACAGACCCAAGGCGTCCTGACTTTC. It specifies CASSRQTQGVLTF.

The J gene is TRBJ1-1, the V gene TRBV25-1, with D perhaps matching TRBD1 (6 bases). Trimming left V 2 bases short and J 6 bases short, with 13 bases between. Germline CDR1 is MGHDK and CDR2 is SYGVNS. This CDR3 is 14 amino acids long. The CDR3 DNA reads as TGTGCCAGCAGTGAAACAGGGAGGCTTGCTGAAGCTTTCTTT. It yields the protein CASSETGRLAEAFF.

This chain joins TRBV4-3 and TRBJ2-3; tentatively, D is TRBD1 (5 bases). Trimming removed 0 bases at V and 4 bases at J, with 11 bases between. This CDR3 spans 15 amino acids. The germline CDR1 and CDR2 sequences are LGHNA and YSLEER. The CDR3, as DNA: TGCGCCAGCAGCCAAGATTCCAGGGCTGCAGATACGCAGTATTTT. Protein: CASSQDSRAADTQYF.

The chain couples TRBV5-6 to TRBJ1-2; tentatively, D is TRBD1 (6 bases). V gave up 5 bases and J gave up 5 bases, with 22 bases separating them. CDR1 and CDR2 (germline): SGHDT, YYEEEE. This CDR3 has 16 residues. The DNA for the CDR3 is TGTGCCAGCAGATTCCAGGACAGACCTGCCGGATATGGCTACACCTTC. Translating gives CASRFQDRPAGYGYTF.